This T cell receptor (beta chain) originates from a study of CD8 T cells in Susac syndrome. General study points: As the study acknowledged, the number of individuals who were part of its TCR sequencing and HLA analysis was relatively small.

Random hexamers primed reverse transcription of about 0.45 to 1 ug RNA. The amplification used immunoSEQ multiplex PCR on TCR beta CDR3; it spanned 54 Vbeta and 13 Jbeta. Each CDR3 protein is one row after TCRdb ran MiXCR on the immunoSEQ multiplex PCR reads. The sample holds approximately 300,000 distinct CDR3 sequences, approximately 91% seen once. The CDR3 has 17 amino acids. The germline V gene encodes CDR1 MNHNS and CDR2 SASEGT. V trimming: 5 bases; J trimming: 3 bases; junction bases outside the gene matches: 14. Remarks on this clonotype: Its specificity is not known.

Sequencing of TCR beta was performed on blood CD8+ and CD4+ T cells. The sequence derives from a human donor with multiple sclerosis. The rearrangement links TRBV6-1 to TRBJ2-5; 8 nucleotides line up with TRBD2. Material: CD8+ T cells from PBMCs. DNA of the CDR3: TGTGCCAGCAGTCTTTGGCGGGAGGTCCCCACCGAAGAGACCCAGTACTTC. Its protein is CASSLWREVPTEETQYF.